This is a list of T cell receptor beta chains from one sample in a study of T-cell memory formation after mild COVID-19. One entry per CDR3 protein, called by TCRdb with MiXCR from the 5' RACE reads. The table lists roughly 130,000 distinct CDR3 sequences, approximately 15% of them singletons. Sequences were obtained from PBMCs or a T cell subset sorted from them (not recorded which). All receptors come from an adult woman who had mild COVID-19 (a few samples of this study predate the infection). Cell type and time point are not known. Both conserved end residues are part of each CDR3. Each record gives: J gene, V gene, CDR3 protein.

TRBJ2-1 TRBV7-9 CASRLGMSSYNEQFF
TRBJ2-3 TRBV18 CASSPGEGLGPSTDTQYF
TRBJ2-2 TRBV30 CACTGGYTGELFF
TRBJ2-7 TRBV6-5 CASSYGRAYEQYF
TRBJ2-7 TRBV7-2 CASSLGASSSYEQYF
TRBJ2-7 TRBV23-1 CASSDSGSNPYEQYF
TRBJ1-5 TRBV18 CASSPPRGPNQPQHF
TRBJ2-2 TRBV10-3 CAIRAGLAGGQGGTGELFF
TRBJ2-3 TRBV9 CASSRSGGGGTDTQYF
TRBJ2-1 TRBV4-2 CASSQVPGQGNRNEQFF
TRBJ2-1 TRBV3-1 CASTAYNEQFF
TRBJ2-3 TRBV2 CASIGLPRSLLSTDTQYF
TRBJ2-2 TRBV5-1 CASSLGDTRNTGELFF
TRBJ2-7 TRBV7-2 CASSYTGGREQYF
TRBJ2-7 TRBV3-1 CASTPNYGTYEQYF
TRBJ2-1 TRBV5-5 CASSHGAAGDNEQFF
TRBJ2-2 TRBV14 CASSQRRATGELFF
TRBJ1-6 TRBV11-2 CASRRMGGKDSPLHF
TRBJ2-7 TRBV20-1 CSASGLSYEQYF
TRBJ2-2 TRBV11-2 CASSFTSGRPTGELFF
TRBJ2-3 TRBV29-1 CSVEGQGPDTQYF
TRBJ2-2 TRBV7-6 CASSSRRDEEIPNTGELFF
TRBJ2-2 TRBV7-2 CARPHSGGASTGELFF
TRBJ2-3 TRBV9 CASSVEVGLAETDTQYF
TRBJ2-7 TRBV18 CASSPLVLAGDHEQYF
TRBJ2-7 TRBV2 CASSEGVRAGASYEQYF
TRBJ1-2 TRBV5-1 CASSVRGSGYGYTF
TRBJ2-2 TRBV6-2/TRBV6-3 CASSYPLQSGTGPNTGELFF
TRBJ1-1 TRBV20-1 CSARGSPRGRTEAFF
TRBJ2-1 TRBV24-1 CATSEVAWDEQFF
TRBJ2-1 TRBV9 CASSDLRGASYNEQFF
TRBJ1-1 TRBV20-1 CSARDPGLGKEAFF
TRBJ2-6 TRBV7-9 CASSLFLGTGANVLTF
TRBJ2-1 TRBV7-9 CASSVTPGTVYNEQFF
TRBJ2-2 TRBV16 CASSQMGLAGELFF
TRBJ2-7 TRBV9 CASSVAGAGEQYF
TRBJ2-6 TRBV5-1 CASSVDGDSGANVLTF
TRBJ2-3 TRBV20-1 CSAIRRSGTDTQYF
TRBJ2-7 TRBV7-2 CASSPGQSYEQYF
TRBJ2-1 TRBV6-5 CASSTRTGYLYEQFF
TRBJ1-4 TRBV29-1 CSVSPGAGREKLFF
TRBJ2-3 TRBV4-2 CASSRWETLDPDTQYF
TRBJ2-5 TRBV4-1 CASRLEARQGETQYF
TRBJ2-1 TRBV12-3/TRBV12-4 CASSLGQGFEQFF
TRBJ1-2 TRBV4-3 CASSQVGGSGYTF
TRBJ2-1 TRBV11-2 CASSAQGYNEQFF